The clone carrying this TCR beta chain showed up many times. Its antigen is as yet unknown. Amplification from RNA transcripts yielded the TCR beta CDR3 regions. RT-PCR in the first round used HTBI primers; a second-round multiplex PCR followed. TCRdb reanalysed the multiplex PCR reads using MiXCR and keeps one entry per CDR3 protein. The data contain some 380,000 distinct CDR3 sequences, approximately 15% of them singletons. Patients newly diagnosed with hyperthyroidism, under 2 months' duration, were aged 18 to 65, the study reports. The data stem from a study of Graves' ophthalmopathy and Graves' hyperthyroidism. Regarding the study as a whole: Also, most clonotypes expanded in the thyroid above 0.001 frequency appeared in blood.

This CDR3 comprises 13 residues. The V gene lost 4 bases and the J gene lost 0 bases, with 10 bases spanning the gap. From germline, CDR1 is SQVTM and CDR2 ANQGSEA. The source of this sequence is a woman younger than 30 with stable Graves' hyperthyroidism. Sequencing input: peripheral blood. The chain links TRBV29-1 to TRBJ2-7; no firm D call. Written as DNA, the CDR3 is TGCAGCGTTGTTTTGCACAGCTCCTACGAGCAGTACTTC. Its translation is CSVVLHSSYEQYF.